This entry lists 2 T cell receptor beta chains sequenced from one sample in a study of cytomegalovirus exposure and HLA in healthy donors (TCRdb year 2017). Library preparation used the immunoSEQ multiplex PCR assay. For the multiplex PCR, a mixture combining 60 forward primers for TCR Vbeta segments and 13 reverse primers for TCR Jbeta segments was used. TCRdb stores this immuneACCESS table with in-frame sequences only. Part of the clones is absent; in the studies checked, under half of the shortfall reflects unresolved V genes, and no reason is known for the rest. Within this sample are approximately 100,000 clones, with around 79% of them counted one time only. The leading ten clones occupy 4.9% of the sample. The specimen sequenced was PBMCs. The receptors were gathered from a woman aged 40 to 50 in good health and CMV-seronegative.

The rearrangement uses TRBV6-5 and TRBJ2-2; unclear D gene. Germline assignment: CDR1 MNHEY and CDR2 SVGAGI. Trimming cost V 0 bases and J 5 bases, with 4 bases left between them. The CDR3 loop spans 13 amino acids. CDR3 in amino acids: CASSYSRTGELFF. As DNA, the CDR3 is TGTGCCAGCAGTTACTCCCGGACCGGGGAGCTGTTTTTT.

This sequence joins TRBV19 and TRBJ2-7, with 9 bases that match TRBD1. Germline trimming cut 6 bases from V and 12 bases from J; bases unmatched to any gene: 12. This CDR3 is built from 13 residues. Per germline, CDR1 LNHDA and CDR2 SQIVND (reference sequence). The CDR3 sequence is CASSRQAGQGLYF. The CDR3 DNA sequence: TGTGCCAGTAGCAGGCAGGCGGGACAGGGCCTGTACTTC.